The clone carrying this TCR beta chain was picked up one time. These data come from a study of OX40 agonist ivuxolimab in advanced cancers. Libraries were prepared by immunoSEQ multiplex PCR; TCRdb keeps only in-frame clonotypes and omits some of them. The repertoire holds 65,000 to 80,000 clones, 80% to 90% seen once, with over 1.5% in the top ten. The clonotype comes from an adult with an advanced solid tumor such as melanoma, head and neck, liver or kidney cancer. Sample: CD4+ or CD8+ T cells sorted from blood, taken in a trial of the OX40 agonist ivuxolimab.

The CDR3 region has the DNA TGTGCCAGCAGTCGAGCTGGTGACATTCAGTACTTC. Its translation is CASSRAGDIQYF. The V and J genes are TRBV6-6 and TRBJ2-4; no firm D call. Germline V gene data show CDR1 as MNHNY and CDR2 as SVGAGI (reference sequence). V lost 5 bases and J lost 8, with 10 bases in between. The CDR3 length is 12 residues.